The 25 T cell receptor beta chains below come from one sample, sequenced in a study of OX40 agonist ivuxolimab in advanced cancers. Libraries were constructed by the immunoSEQ multiplex PCR assay. The table was pulled from immuneACCESS by TCRdb, which kept in-frame rearrangements only. Such tables lose some clones; where checked, under half of the loss comes from unresolved V genes, and the rest has no known cause. The sample table shows roughly 80,000 clones, and about 85% are seen once. In total, the top ten clones hold more than 0.6% of the sample. The source was CD4+ or CD8+ T cells sorted from blood, collected in a trial of the OX40 agonist ivuxolimab. Receptors were obtained from an adult with an advanced solid tumor such as melanoma, head and neck, liver or kidney cancer.

A word on this clone: The same CDR3 also results from other DNA sequences found in this sample. The rearrangement links TRBV18 to TRBJ2-7; D ambiguous. Germline-derived CDR1 and CDR2 are KGHSH and LQKENI. This CDR3 is built from 14 residues. V lost 0 bases to trimming and J lost 0 bases, with 6 bases between them. The CDR3 nucleotides are TGTGCCAGCTCACCACCGACGGTCTCCTACGAGCAGTACTTC. Amino acid sequence: CASSPPTVSYEQYF.

In its sample, this clone was seen once. V gene TRBV4-2 combines with J gene TRBJ1-2; D unresolved. The CDR3 length is 15 residues. The V end lost 1 base, the J end lost 0 bases, and 9 bases lay between the germline ends. Germline values: CDR1 LGHNA, CDR2 YNFKEQ. The CDR3 DNA reads as TGTGCCAGCAGCCAAGTGACGGTAGCTAACTATGGCTACACCTTC. Translated: CASSQVTVANYGYTF.

This clone was recorded only once. The gene calls are TRBV18 and TRBJ2-3; D remains unclear. Germline V gives CDR1 KGHSH, CDR2 LQKENI. V was shortened by 3 bases and J by 0 bases, with 4 bases between the two germline ends. This CDR3 has 13 residues. CDR3: CASSPDSTDTQYF. DNA for the CDR3: TGTGCCAGCTCACCTGACAGCACAGATACGCAGTATTTT.

The V and J genes are TRBV29-1 and TRBJ1-5; the D is unclear. Germline values: CDR1 SQVTM, CDR2 ANQGSEA. V lost 4 bases, J lost 0 bases, and 13 bases lay in between. The CDR3 is 15 amino acids. The CDR3 nucleotides read TGCAGCGTTGGCGACGGCCCCTATAGCAATCAGCCCCAGCATTTT. It translates to CSVGDGPYSNQPQHF.

This rearrangement joins TRBV5-4 to TRBJ1-4, with D uncertain. There are 18 residues in the CDR3. The V gene lost 0 bases and the J gene lost 2 bases, with 17 bases spanning the gap. Germline CDR1 reads SGHNT; CDR2 reads YYREEE (reference sequence). The CDR3 DNA sequence: TGTGCCAGCAGCTTGGAGGTCGGCACTTTTGGCACTAATGAAAAACTGTTTTTT. Its translation: CASSLEVGTFGTNEKLFF.

The rearrangement joins TRBV5-1 to TRBJ2-5; D gene unclear. Trimming took off 3 bases at V and 4 bases at J, with 13 bases between the two ends. The CDR3 has 14 amino acids. Germline CDR1 reads SGHRS; CDR2 reads YFSETQ. CDR3 in DNA: TGCGCCAGCAGCTCCTCGATCCTGGGAGAGACCCAGTACTTC. Residues: CASSSSILGETQYF.

V usage is TRBV18 and J usage is TRBJ1-6; no clear D gene. CDR3 length: 17 amino acids. V lost 4 bases and J 0 bases, leaving 13 bases between the germline ends. Germline V gene sequence: CDR1 KGHSH, CDR2 LQKENI. DNA of the CDR3: TGTGCCAGCTCACAAAACAGCGAGAGCTCCTATAATTCACCCCTCCACTTT. Its translation is CASSQNSESSYNSPLHF.

The V gene is TRBV6-1, the J gene TRBJ1-1; D might be TRBD1 (6 bases). The V gene's germline CDR1 is MNHNS and CDR2 SASEGT. With 5 bases removed from V and 4 bases from J, the gap between germline ends came to 17 bases. The CDR3 loop spans 15 amino acids. The CDR3: CASSSQTGGGTEAFF. The DNA of the CDR3 is TGTGCCAGCAGTAGTCAGACAGGCGGTGGCACTGAAGCTTTCTTT.

The gene calls are TRBV7-3 and TRBJ2-2; D unclear. The germline V gene encodes CDR1 SGHTA and CDR2 FQGTGA. Trimming left V 5 bases short and J 3 bases short, with 4 bases between. This CDR3 is 12 amino acids long. As DNA, the CDR3 is TGTGCCAGCAGCGAATACACCGGGGAGCTGTTTTTT. Amino acids: CASSEYTGELFF.

The chain links TRBV4-2 to TRBJ1-3; D may be TRBD1 (5 bases). The CDR3 is 16 residues long. With 1 base removed from V and 2 bases from J, the gap between germline ends came to 12 bases. The germline CDR1 and CDR2 sequences are LGHNA and YNFKEQ. The CDR3 is CASSQVGVRAGNTIYF. In nucleotides, the CDR3 is TGTGCCAGCAGCCAAGTGGGGGTCAGGGCTGGAAACACCATATATTTT.

This chain connects TRBV2 to TRBJ2-7; 7 nucleotides match TRBD1. The CDR3 runs to 14 residues. The germline CDR1 and CDR2 sequences are SNHLY and FYNNEI. The V gene end was trimmed by 6 bases and the J gene end by 0 bases; junction bases not matched to a gene: 5. The CDR3 nucleotides read TGTGCCAGCAGGCCGAGGGGGCACTCCTACGAGCAGTACTTC. This gives the protein CASRPRGHSYEQYF.

The V call is TRBV7-2, the J call TRBJ1-2; 7 positions match TRBD1. The CDR3 has 13 residues. From germline, CDR1 is SGHTA and CDR2 FQGNSA. V trimming: 3 bases; J trimming: 8 bases; junction bases outside the gene matches: 6. DNA of the CDR3: TGTGCCAGCAGCTTCGACAGGGCGGCCGGCTACACCTTC. Translating gives CASSFDRAAGYTF.

The chain couples TRBV7-8 to TRBJ2-6, with 7 positions matching TRBD1. CDR1 SGHVS and CDR2 FQNEAQ come from the germline V gene. The CDR3 is 12 amino acids. V lost 5 bases and J lost 11; bases outside the gene matches: 3. CDR3 sequence reads: CASSIQGDVLTF. CDR3 nucleotide sequence: TGTGCCAGCAGCATTCAGGGGGACGTCCTGACTTTC.

V gene TRBV11-2 combines with J gene TRBJ1-3, with TRBD1 as a possible D gene (5 bases). The CDR3 covers 19 residues. The V end lost 0 bases, the J end lost 3 bases, and 21 bases lay between the germline ends. The germline V gene encodes CDR1 SGHAT and CDR2 FQNNGV. The CDR3 DNA reads TGTGCCAGCAGCTTAGATTTAACAGGAACTATCGGGTTTGGAAACACCATATATTTT. Amino acids: CASSLDLTGTIGFGNTIYF.

The DNA of the CDR3 is TGTGCCAGCAGCCAAGCCACTTTCTATGGCTACACCTTC. The encoded protein is CASSQATFYGYTF. The V and J genes are TRBV14 and TRBJ1-2; unclear D gene. CDR1 is SGHDN and CDR2 is FVKESK in the germline V gene. V was trimmed by 1 base and J by 4 bases, leaving 7 bases between them. The CDR3 loop spans 13 amino acids. The full variable domain, in which reference TRBV14 and TRBJ1-2 provide the parts outside the CDR3, is EAGVTQFPSHSVIEKGQTVTLRCDPISGHDNLYWYRRVMGKEIKFLLHFVKESKQDESGMPNNRFLAERTGGTYSTLKVQPAELEDSGVYFCASSQATFYGYTFGSGTRLTVV.

V usage is TRBV5-1 and J usage is TRBJ1-4; 7 bases are shared with TRBD1. The CDR3 runs to 16 residues. V trimming: 4 bases; J trimming: 8 bases; junction bases outside the gene matches: 14. Per germline, CDR1 SGHRS and CDR2 YFSETQ. The CDR3 DNA sequence: TGCGCCAGCAGCGGCGGGGACAGTCCGCGTGGGGAAAAACTGTTTTTT. Encoded protein: CASSGGDSPRGEKLFF.

V is TRBV7-6 and J is TRBJ1-2; D call uncertain. Trimming took off 1 base at V and 7 bases at J, with 13 bases between the two ends. From germline, CDR1 is SGHVS and CDR2 FNYEAQ. This CDR3 region has 14 residues. This CDR3 is CASSLGAALSGYTF. The CDR3, as DNA: TGTGCCAGCAGCTTAGGGGCGGCTTTGAGTGGCTACACCTTC. Full variable domain (rest looked up from reference TRBV7-6 and TRBJ1-2): GAGVSQSPRYKVTKRGQDVALRCDPISGHVSLYWYRQALGQGPEFLTYFNYEAQQDKSGLPNDRFSAERPEGSISTLTIQRTEQRDSAMYRCASSLGAALSGYTFGSGTRLTVV.

The V and J genes are TRBV6-5 and TRBJ1-1; D call uncertain. V was trimmed by 8 bases and J by 2 bases, leaving 12 bases between them. This CDR3 has 13 amino acids. Looked up from germline, CDR1 is MNHEY and CDR2 is SVGAGI. CDR3 loop: CASGVGINTEAFF. In nucleotides, the CDR3 is TGTGCCAGCGGAGTAGGGATCAACACTGAAGCTTTCTTT.

The V gene is TRBV5-4, the J gene TRBJ2-2; TRBD2 agrees at 11 bases. V trimming: 1 base; J trimming: 1 base; junction bases outside the gene matches: 3. Germline V gives CDR1 SGHNT, CDR2 YYREEE (reference sequence). This CDR3 has 17 residues. Here the CDR3 DNA reads TGTGCCAGCAGCTTGAGCCTAGCGGGGGGGAACACCGGGGAGCTGTTTTTT. Protein product: CASSLSLAGGNTGELFF.

The rearrangement links TRBV9 to TRBJ2-6; D gene unclear. This CDR3 contains 15 residues. Germline V gene data show CDR1 as SGDLS and CDR2 as YYNGEE. V lost 2 bases and J 0 bases, leaving 6 bases between the germline ends. DNA of the CDR3: TGTGCCAGCAGCGTTTCAGGCTCTGGGGCCAACGTCCTGACTTTC. Its protein product is CASSVSGSGANVLTF.

The J gene is TRBJ1-4, the V gene TRBV6-5, with D uncertain. V was cut by 2 bases and J by 0 bases, with 7 bases left in between. CDR1 and CDR2 (germline): MNHEY, SVGAGI. The CDR3 sequence is 15 residues long. The CDR3 DNA is TGTGCCAGCAGTTACGCCGGGACAACTAATGAAAAACTGTTTTTT. Translated, it gives CASSYAGTTNEKLFF.

This clone was detected only a few times. The gene calls are TRBV28 and TRBJ1-2; 9 bases are shared with TRBD1. This CDR3 is built from 16 residues. The V gene end was trimmed by 7 bases and the J gene end by 6 bases; junction bases not matched to a gene: 15. Germline V gene lookup returns CDR1 MDHEN and CDR2 SYDVKM. DNA for the CDR3: TGTGCCAGCATTTCAGCTGGCACAGGGGGCTTGGATGGCTACACCTTC. Amino acid sequence: CASISAGTGGLDGYTF.

The chain couples TRBV5-1 to TRBJ2-7; 8 bases fit TRBD2. The CDR3 length is 13 residues. V was clipped by 6 bases and J by 6 bases; unmatched bases: 8. Germline V CDR1 and CDR2: SGHRS, YFSETQ. The CDR3 nucleotides read TGCGCCAGCACACGGGGGGGCGAGGGCGAGCAGTACTTC. It encodes CASTRGGEGEQYF.

The rearrangement uses TRBV13 and TRBJ2-1, with 15 bases matching TRBD2. V lost 4 bases and J lost 7; bases outside the gene matches: 5. The CDR3 has 16 residues. Germline CDR1 and CDR2: PRHDT and FYEKMQ (reference sequence). The CDR3 region has the DNA TGTGCCAGCAGCTGGACTAGCGGGGGGGCAACGAATGAGCAGTTCTTC. Protein: CASSWTSGGATNEQFF. The full variable domain, its missing parts supplied by reference TRBV13 and TRBJ2-1, is AAGVIQSPRHLIKEKRETATLKCYPIPRHDTVYWYQQGPGQDPQFLISFYEKMQSDKGSIPDRFSAQQFSDYHSELNMSSLELGDSALYFCASSWTSGGATNEQFFGPGTRLTVL.

The V call is TRBV27, the J call TRBJ2-7, with TRBD2 matching over 8 bases. Germline assignment: CDR1 MNHEY and CDR2 SMNVEV (reference sequence). The ends lost 3 bases at V and 7 bases at J; junction bases unmatched: 8. CDR3 length equals 14 residues. CDR3 in amino acids: CASSFRRGDREQYF. The CDR3 DNA reads TGTGCCAGCAGTTTCAGGCGGGGGGATAGGGAGCAGTACTTC.